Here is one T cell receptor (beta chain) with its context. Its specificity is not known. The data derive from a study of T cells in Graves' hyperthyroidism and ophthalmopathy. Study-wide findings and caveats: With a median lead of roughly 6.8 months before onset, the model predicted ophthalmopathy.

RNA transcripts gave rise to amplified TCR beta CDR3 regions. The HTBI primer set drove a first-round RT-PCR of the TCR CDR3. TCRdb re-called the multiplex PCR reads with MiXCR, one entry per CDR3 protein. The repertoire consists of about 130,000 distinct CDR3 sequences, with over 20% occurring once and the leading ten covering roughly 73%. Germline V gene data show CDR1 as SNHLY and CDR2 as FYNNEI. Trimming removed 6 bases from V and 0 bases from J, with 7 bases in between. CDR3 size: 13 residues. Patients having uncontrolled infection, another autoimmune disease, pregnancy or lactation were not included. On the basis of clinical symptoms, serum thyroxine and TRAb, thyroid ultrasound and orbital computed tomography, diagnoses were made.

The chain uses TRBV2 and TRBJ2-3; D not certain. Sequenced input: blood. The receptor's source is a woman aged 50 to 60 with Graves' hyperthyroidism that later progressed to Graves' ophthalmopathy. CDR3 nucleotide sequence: TGTGCCAGCAGGACTTGGAGCACAGATACGCAGTATTTT. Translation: CASRTWSTDTQYF. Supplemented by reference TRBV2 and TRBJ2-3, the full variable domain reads EPEVTQTPSHQVTQMGQEVILRCVPISNHLYFYWYRQILGQKVEFLVSFYNNEISEKSEIFDDQFSVERPDGSNFTLKIRSTKLEDSAMYFCASRTWSTDTQYFGPGTRLTVL.